Listed below are T cell receptor beta chains from one sample, sequenced in a study of T cell responses to AZD1222 COVID-19 vaccine. The method was immunoSEQ multiplex PCR; TCRdb's version includes in-frame clones alone and lacks a portion of them. The data show 97,000 or so clones, around 87% seen once. The sample in question was peripheral blood, obtained on day 0 of AZD1222 vaccination. The receptor source for this set is an adult in good health. Each CDR3 is given with its conserved first and last residue.

V gene,J gene,CDR3 protein
TRBV9,TRBJ1-4,CASSVGGGHVEKLFF
TRBV7-6,TRBJ1-1,CASSFLGLNTEAFF
TRBV5-1,TRBJ2-5,CASSQGPSRVETQYF
TRBV7-7,TRBJ2-5,CASSPMGRNQETQYF
TRBV4-2,TRBJ2-7,CASSQDSDYEQYF
TRBV30,TRBJ1-5,CAWSDQDQPQHF
TRBV7-3,TRBJ2-2,CASSLRGRETGELFF
TRBV2,TRBJ2-7,CASSVAGQGAYEQYF
TRBV19,TRBJ2-2,CASSIDGGTWGGELFF
TRBV7-6,TRBJ2-5,CASSTRQGQETQYF
TRBV5-1,TRBJ2-7,CASSATGTALWEQYF
TRBV3-1/TRBV3-2,TRBJ2-2,CASSLQGTGELFF
TRBV7-2,TRBJ1-2,CASSLLRRASDGYTF
TRBV7-2,TRBJ2-1,CASSRYNEQFF
TRBV30,TRBJ1-2,CAWSVTVVGYGYTF
TRBV4-1,TRBJ2-1,CASSQARTSGRVIYNEQFF
TRBV27,TRBJ1-1,CASSLSNRNTEAFF
TRBV2,TRBJ1-1,CASNGQGNTEAFF
TRBV19,TRBJ2-6,CASSITSGRASGANVLTF
TRBV6-2/TRBV6-3,TRBJ1-6,CASSSGISISYNSPLHF
TRBV6-5,TRBJ2-1,CASSSNLGNEQFF
TRBV18,TRBJ1-2,CASSSRQGSFGYTF
TRBV5-1,TRBJ2-7,CASSLVQGSYEQYF
TRBV3-1/TRBV3-2,TRBJ1-6,CASSQDVHPNNSPLHF